This T cell receptor (beta chain) was retrieved from a study of T cell repertoires in cytomegalovirus infection. TCRdb itself ran the reads through MiXCR, one entry per CDR3 protein. Altogether about 300,000 distinct CDR3 sequences are present, approximately 10% being singletons, with the ten largest covering approximately 2.4%. CDR3 size: 16 residues. Germline V gene lookup returns CDR1 SSHAT and CDR2 FNYEAQ (reference sequence). This clonotype was seen at least ten times. A read error may account for a junction end that differs from germline. The source material was PBMCs. V usage is TRBV7-7 and J usage is TRBJ2-2; 10 nucleotides agree with TRBD2. This sequence was found in a human donor in good health (CMV status not recorded). Some clones in this sample may be carry-over from other donors' samples. CDR3 residues: CASSQAGGPGTGELFF. The CDR3 DNA is TGTGCTAGCAGCCAAGCGGGGGGGCCGGGCACCGGGGAGCTGTTTTTT.